The TCR beta chain described here comes from a study of neurological immune-mediated disorders (dated by TCRdb to about 2019). With respect to the entire study: The study compared peripheral blood TCR-beta repertoires of HTLV-I-associated myelopathy (HAM/TSP) patients, multiple sclerosis patients and healthy controls using UMI-based sequencing. Longitudinal HAM/TSP and healthy donors were sampled at 3 time-points each (about 3-45 month intervals). The roughly 110 TCR-beta libraries included longitudinal samples, technical triplicates and paired sorted CD4+ and CD8+ T-cell subsets alongside PBMC samples. The cohort was made up of approximately 69 subjects, consisting of around 14 HAM/TSP patients, roughly 35 multiple sclerosis patients and roughly 20 healthy controls. Overall study outcomes, separate from this receptor: TCR clonal expansion was highest in HAM/TSP patients and lowest in MS patients, with MS patients falling below even healthy controls. No identical CDR3 amino acid sequences were shared among expanded clones across subjects, suggesting private TCR-beta repertoires in all groups.

This clonotype appeared many times. What this receptor recognizes is not known. Base-call qualities are not available, and no considerably larger clone is one nucleotide away. The germline V gene supplies CDR1 SGHTA and CDR2 FQGNSA. The CDR3 spans 16 residues, from the cysteine through the phenylalanine. Solely the CDR3 DNA is kept, with 48 bases framed from the first base. V is clipped by 0 bases and J by 1 base, and the sequence between their germline boundaries is 13 bases long. The label giving this sample's time point can be read as: longitudinal time-point 3. Blood bank volunteers in Maryland, USA served as the healthy controls. Libraries from unsorted PBMCs were made from 2 million PBMCs kept in RNAlater at -80 degrees C until RNA extraction. Peripheral blood was subjected to Ficoll-Hypaque density gradient centrifugation to isolate PBMCs, which were then cryopreserved in liquid nitrogen. cDNA synthesis used template-switch 5'RACE with a primer carrying a 10-nucleotide random unique molecular identifier tagging each TCR transcript. Each sequencing run produced over 180 million TCR-beta sequences covering 15-18 subjects. The RNeasy kit was used for extraction of total RNA. Using the KAPA Real-time Library Amplification kit, TCR-beta VDJ regions were amplified with primers for the TCR constant region and the 5'RACE anchor. Sample indexes and Illumina adaptors were added in a first PCR, after which library yield was increased in a second PCR. The roughly 650 bp TCR product was size-selected on a 2% E-gel SizeSelection system after Ampure bead purification. Before pooling, library quality was checked on a Bioanalyzer, concentration was measured with Qubit, and libraries were quantified with the Kapa Library Quantification kit. Paired-end 2 x 150 bp sequencing of the libraries was performed on an Illumina HiSeq 2500. To increase sequence diversity, roughly 24-31% phiX was spiked into each library pool. As for the authors' bioinformatics: Quality-filtered reads were processed with the UMI-based MiGEC pipeline, which removed over 75% of raw TCR sequences during error correction. VDJ genes were aligned to IMGT germline references, and clonotypes were defined by unique CDR3 amino acid sequence plus V-J genes. Clonal expansion, Shannon diversity and CDR3 relatedness were evaluated with VDJtools (CalcPairwiseDistances, ClusterSamples), while phylogenetic trees were built in CLCbio workbench. A clone was classed as expanded if it had 8 or more unique UMIs, a cutoff based on coefficient-of-variation modelling across technical triplicates. The raw public reads went through TCRdb reprocessing: fastp at Q25, MiXCR clone calling, in-frame beta chains kept. Each CDR3 protein gets just one entry, which takes the most common genes and DNA from the rows behind it. TCRdb, rather than the study authors, made the V and J calls. This sample gives approximately 58,000 distinct CDR3 sequences in total; approximately 8.4% of them show up just once. The ten largest account for 1.5% to 2% of the sample.

The rearranged segments are TRBV7-2 and TRBJ2-7, and TRBD1 may be the D gene, going by 6 matching bases. This clonotype was obtained from a woman in her thirties or forties in good health. Sequenced input: PBMCs. The CDR3 sequence is CASSLAMDSHSYEQYF. The nucleotide sequence is TGTGCCAGCAGCTTAGCCATGGACAGCCATTCCTACGAGCAGTACTTC.